This TCR beta chain is from a study of blood T cell repertoires in COVID-19. Across the whole study: The cDNA or gDNA used as material had been derived from T cells, B-cell-depleted T cells, or PBMCs.

The CDR3 covers 13 residues. The germline V gene encodes CDR1 SNHLY and CDR2 FYNNEI. V lost 10 bases to trimming and J lost 9 bases, with 22 bases between them. Per the original methods: Using reference gene primer amplification, nucleated cell counts were estimated. TCRdb's copy holds only in-frame clones and misses some; the assay was immunoSEQ multiplex PCR. V, J and clone size are those of that table, while D and trimming were read from the DNA. Found here are under 300,000 clones, under 95% of them singletons; the top ten hold 1.5% to 2%. This sequence joins TRBV2 and TRBJ2-7; D is possibly TRBD2 (6 bases). The clonotype originates from a woman younger than 30 who had recovered from COVID-19. Sample: PBMCs or T cells enriched from blood (not recorded which). Here the CDR3 reads CAITRDLGVWQYF. CDR3 DNA sequence: TGTGCCATCACCCGGGACTTGGGGGTCTGGCAGTACTTC.